Following are 13 T cell receptor beta chains from one sample sequenced in a study of cytomegalovirus exposure and HLA in healthy donors. The study ran its PCR with 60 Vbeta and 13 Jbeta primers. Here immunoSEQ multiplex PCR was the method, and the copy in TCRdb shows in-frame clones only, minus some. This table lists about 130,000 clones. Source material: PBMCs. The receptors were gathered from a man in his thirties or forties in good health and CMV-seronegative.

The chain employs TRBV27 and TRBJ1-3; possibly TRBD1 for D (5 bases). V dropped 4 bases and J dropped 3 bases, with 10 bases sitting between them. This CDR3 has 14 amino acids. Germline assignment: CDR1 MNHEY and CDR2 SMNVEV (reference sequence). The CDR3 protein is CASSYRGNGNTIYF. In DNA, the CDR3 is TGTGCCAGCAGTTATAGGGGAAATGGAAACACCATATATTTT.

Of note for this clone: Other DNA variants within this sample encode the same CDR3. The CDR3: CASSGDRGETQYF. CDR3 sequence (DNA): TGCGCCAGCAGTGGGGACAGGGGTGAGACCCAGTACTTC. The chain recombines TRBV10-1 with TRBJ2-5; 10 bases are a match to TRBD1. Germline assignment: CDR1 WNHNN and CDR2 SYGVQD (reference sequence). V lost 4 bases and J lost 5; bases outside the gene matches: 1. The CDR3 runs 13 residues.

The chain joins TRBV7-2 to TRBJ1-1, with 10 bases fitting TRBD1. J lost 5 bases, V lost 5 bases, and 5 bases had no gene match. The CDR3 extends over 14 amino acids. The germline V gene has CDR1 SGHTA and CDR2 FQGNSA. The CDR3 loop reads CASSRGQGRTEAFF. The CDR3 region has the DNA TGTGCCAGCAGCCGGGGACAGGGGCGGACTGAAGCTTTCTTT.

V usage is TRBV29-1 and J usage is TRBJ2-2; D is unresolved. Germline values: CDR1 SQVTM, CDR2 ANQGSEA. The CDR3 is made up of 13 amino acids. Trimming cost V 5 bases and J 4 bases, with 11 bases left between them. CDR3 nucleotides: TGCAGCGTTATATACACGGGCACCGGGGAGCTGTTTTTT. Protein sequence: CSVIYTGTGELFF.

J is TRBJ2-5 and V is TRBV27; the D gene is possibly TRBD2 (6 bases). The CDR3 runs 14 residues. Germline loops: CDR1 MNHEY, CDR2 SMNVEV (reference sequence). Trimming took 3 bases from V and 1 from J, leaving 9 bases between them. The CDR3 nucleotides are TGTGCCAGCAGTTTCTTCGGGGGCCAAGAGACCCAGTACTTC. Its protein product is CASSFFGGQETQYF.

The V gene is TRBV4-1, the J gene TRBJ1-2; D is unclear. V lost 1 base, J lost 0 bases, and 12 bases lay in between. The CDR3 covers 16 residues. Germline loops: CDR1 MGHRA, CDR2 YSYEKL. The CDR3 reads CASSQVRAFTNYGYTF. The CDR3 bases are TGCGCCAGCAGCCAAGTTAGAGCCTTCACTAACTATGGCTACACCTTC.

The chain couples TRBV6-5 to TRBJ1-4, with 7 bases lining up with TRBD1. The CDR3 contains 16 residues. CDR1 is MNHEY and CDR2 is SVGAGI in the germline V gene. V lost 4 bases and J lost 6; bases outside the gene matches: 11. CDR3 sequence reads: CASSWAQGVGDEKLFF. The CDR3, as DNA: TGTGCCAGCAGTTGGGCTCAGGGGGTTGGGGATGAAAAACTGTTTTTT.

The J gene is TRBJ1-5, the V gene TRBV30, with 7 bases that match TRBD1. This CDR3 has 14 residues. V was clipped by 1 base and J by 9 bases; unmatched bases: 9. Germline CDR1 is GTSNPN and CDR2 is SVGIG (reference sequence). This CDR3 is CAWSGQGLAGPQHF. The CDR3 DNA is TGTGCCTGGAGTGGACAGGGCCTAGCTGGGCCCCAGCATTTT.

V usage is TRBV28 and J usage is TRBJ1-5; the match to TRBD1 covers 7 bases. This CDR3 is built from 20 residues. With V trimmed by 2 bases and J by 2 bases, 18 bases remained unmatched. Germline V gene data show CDR1 as MDHEN and CDR2 as SYDVKM. The CDR3 here is CASSLKLLKPLTGRNQPQHF. Here the CDR3 DNA reads TGTGCCAGCAGTTTAAAGTTACTAAAACCCCTGACAGGGCGCAATCAGCCCCAGCATTTT.

The chain uses TRBV7-9 and TRBJ2-6; D is unresolved. Per germline, CDR1 SEHNR and CDR2 FQNEAQ (reference sequence). This CDR3 contains 15 residues. With 5 bases removed from V and 4 bases from J, the gap between germline ends came to 12 bases. The CDR3 coding sequence is TGTGCCAGCAGCCCCTTCCGGAGAGGGGCCAACGTCCTGACTTTC. Translated, it gives CASSPFRRGANVLTF.

The chain is built from TRBV7-9 and TRBJ1-2; D gene unclear. The germline V gene has CDR1 SEHNR and CDR2 FQNEAQ (reference sequence). CDR3 length: 14 amino acids. Deletions cut 5 bases from V and 0 bases from J, with 10 bases between. CDR3: CASSPDETNYGYTF. CDR3 DNA: TGTGCCAGCAGCCCTGATGAGACTAACTATGGCTACACCTTC.

V and J are TRBV28 and TRBJ1-1; D not certain. The germline CDR1 and CDR2 sequences are MDHEN and SYDVKM. V was trimmed by 8 bases and J by 1 base, leaving 17 bases between them. The CDR3 spans 15 residues. The CDR3 nucleotides read TGTGCCAGCGCTAGAAAAGGACTGGCGAACACTGAAGCTTTCTTT. This gives the protein CASARKGLANTEAFF.

The V call is TRBV28, the J call TRBJ2-7, with D possibly TRBD1 on 5 matching bases. This CDR3 comprises 18 residues. CDR1 is MDHEN, CDR2 SYDVKM, per germline. V shed 7 bases and J shed 9 bases, with 34 bases lying between them. The CDR3 DNA reads as TGTGCCAGCAATTCGCCGCCTGACAGACCTTTGTTCCTACGAGCGCAGTACTTC. It yields the protein CASNSPPDRPLFLRAQYF.